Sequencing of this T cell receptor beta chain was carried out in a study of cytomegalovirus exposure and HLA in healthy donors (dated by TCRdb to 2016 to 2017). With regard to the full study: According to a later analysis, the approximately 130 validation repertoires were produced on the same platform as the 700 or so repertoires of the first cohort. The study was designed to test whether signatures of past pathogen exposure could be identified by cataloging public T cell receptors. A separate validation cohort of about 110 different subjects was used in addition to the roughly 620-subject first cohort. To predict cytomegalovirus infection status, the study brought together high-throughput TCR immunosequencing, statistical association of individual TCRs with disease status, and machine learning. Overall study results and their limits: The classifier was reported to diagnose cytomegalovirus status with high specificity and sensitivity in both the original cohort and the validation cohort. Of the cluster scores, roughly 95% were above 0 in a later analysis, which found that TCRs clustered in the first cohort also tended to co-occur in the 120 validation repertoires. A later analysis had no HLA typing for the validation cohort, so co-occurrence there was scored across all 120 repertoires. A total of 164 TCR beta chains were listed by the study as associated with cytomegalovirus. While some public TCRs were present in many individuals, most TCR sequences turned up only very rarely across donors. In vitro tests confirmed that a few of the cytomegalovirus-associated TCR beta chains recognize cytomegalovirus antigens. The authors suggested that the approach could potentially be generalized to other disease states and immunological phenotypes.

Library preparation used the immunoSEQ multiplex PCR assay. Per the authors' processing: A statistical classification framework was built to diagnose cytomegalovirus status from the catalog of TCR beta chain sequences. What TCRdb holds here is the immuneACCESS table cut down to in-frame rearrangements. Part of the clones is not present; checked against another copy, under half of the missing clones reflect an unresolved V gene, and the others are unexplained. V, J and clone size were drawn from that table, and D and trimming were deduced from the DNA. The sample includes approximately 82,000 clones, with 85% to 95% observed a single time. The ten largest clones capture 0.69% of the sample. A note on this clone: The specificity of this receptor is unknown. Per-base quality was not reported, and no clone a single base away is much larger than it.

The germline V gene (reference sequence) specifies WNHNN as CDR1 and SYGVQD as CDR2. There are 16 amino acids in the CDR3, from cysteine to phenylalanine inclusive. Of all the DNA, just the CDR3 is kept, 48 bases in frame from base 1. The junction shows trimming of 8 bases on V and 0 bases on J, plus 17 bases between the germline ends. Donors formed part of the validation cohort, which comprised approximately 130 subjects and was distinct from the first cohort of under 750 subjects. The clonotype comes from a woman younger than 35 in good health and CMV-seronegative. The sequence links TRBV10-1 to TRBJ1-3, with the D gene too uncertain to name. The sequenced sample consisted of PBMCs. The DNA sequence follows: TGCGCCAGCTCTAGGCGGCCCCACGGCTCTGGAAACACCATATATTTT. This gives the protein CASSRRPHGSGNTIYF.